This T cell receptor (beta chain) was sequenced in a study of blood T cell repertoires in COVID-19. Overall study: Donors in the United States, Italy and Spain gave samples during acute or convalescent COVID-19. PBMCs, B-cell-depleted T cells, or T cells provided the cDNA or gDNA that made up the material.

The Seattle patients joined while their infection was active and were tracked longitudinally afterward. Original processing methods: Estimation of nucleated cell counts relied on the amplification of reference gene primers. Profiling relied on immunoSEQ multiplex PCR, and the TCRdb table lists in-frame clones only, not all of them. V and J calls plus clone size are reproduced from that table; the DNA served to infer D and trimming. Among about 130,000 clones, 70% to 80% were seen once, and the ten largest hold around 5%. Looked up from germline, CDR1 is SGHAT and CDR2 is FQNNGV. The V and J ends lost 6 bases and 6 bases, in that order; junction bases with no gene match: 8. The CDR3 length is 15 residues.

The receptor was derived from a woman in her seventies with COVID-19, enrolled during active disease. The chain joins TRBV11-2 to TRBJ1-6; 7 bases map to TRBD1. The sequenced material came from peripheral blood. The CDR3 here is CASRYTTGSNSPLHF. Written as DNA, the CDR3 is TGTGCCAGCAGATATACGACAGGGAGTAATTCACCCCTCCACTTT.